Sequencing of this T cell receptor (beta chain) was carried out in a study of T cells in localized non-small cell lung cancer (dated by TCRdb to 2018 to 2021). Background for the entire study: T cell repertoires of more than 200 early-stage NSCLC patients were analyzed, with tumors being compared against uninvolved tumor-adjacent lungs. Of the NSCLC patients, fewer than 150 were male and approximately 110 were female, and the mean age was around 66 years. The cohort consisted of roughly 240 treatment-naive NSCLC patients whose localized lung tumors had been resected.

Overall results and qualifications from the work: Because the study design was exploratory, TCR variables were selected using unadjusted p-values without false-discovery rate correction. Because multi-region tumor sequencing was not done, intratumor heterogeneity could not be ruled out. Uninvolved tumor-adjacent lung showed the highest T cell clonality, higher than tumor, which suggests more focused antigenic responses in the uninvolved tumor-adjacent lung. A median of around 62 of the top 100 tumor clones turned up in the paired uninvolved adjacent lung, and around 27 of those clones also ranked among the top 100 of that same adjacent lung. Higher T cell density in blood was associated with longer overall survival, whereas higher clonality in adjacent lung was associated with shorter survival.

The immunoSEQ Assay was used to sequence TCR beta CDR3 regions from DNA. As for how the authors treated the data: T cell density was computed as TCR beta template counts normalized to usable DNA estimated by amplifying housekeeping genes. Using the preseqR package, richness was estimated by extrapolating to 120,000 templates for tissue samples and 400,000 templates for PBMC samples. Clonality was defined as one minus Pielou's evenness. Differential abundance testing on productive amino-acid clonotypes, with a minimum total count of 5 and an alpha of 0.1, was used to identify tissue-enriched TCRs. The Jaccard Index and the Morisita Overlap Index were used to quantify repertoire overlap between compartments. GLIPH grouped TCR beta CDR3s together with public tetramer-defined viral CDR3s, and a viral motif had to include at least three viral sequences and show V-gene enrichment. Sourced from immuneACCESS, this table was stored by TCRdb with only in-frame sequences that have V and J called. A share of the clones is absent; for the studies checked, an unresolved V gene accounts for under half, and the remainder has no known explanation. That table is the source of V, J and clone size, and D and trimming were worked out from the DNA. For this sample the table gives tens of thousands of clones, of which roughly 87% were detected only once. The ten largest clones represent about 31% of the sample.

As for this clone: It has no known antigen specificity. Within one base of it there is no much larger clone, and no base qualities were kept.

The cysteine opens and the phenylalanine closes a CDR3 of 14 amino acids. Only the CDR3 DNA stays, 42 bases, in frame from base 1. The V end loses 3 bases and the J end loses 3 bases, and a stretch of 8 bases separates them. The CDR1 and CDR2 encoded by the germline V gene are LGHNA and YSLEER. At diagnosis, tumor, uninvolved tumor-adjacent lung and peripheral blood were collected and then preserved as a mix of FFPE and fresh-frozen material. For TCR repertoire profiling, blood samples were analyzed in the form of peripheral blood mononuclear cells. Specimen: peripheral blood, collected before any cancer treatment. Recombination joined TRBV4-3 with TRBJ2-2, with the D gene not confidently named. This receptor was taken from a male donor at least 60 years old with stage I squamous cell lung carcinoma. The bases are TGCGCCAGCAGCCAGGAACAGCACACCGGGGAGCTGTTTTTT. This sequence encodes CASSQEQHTGELFF.